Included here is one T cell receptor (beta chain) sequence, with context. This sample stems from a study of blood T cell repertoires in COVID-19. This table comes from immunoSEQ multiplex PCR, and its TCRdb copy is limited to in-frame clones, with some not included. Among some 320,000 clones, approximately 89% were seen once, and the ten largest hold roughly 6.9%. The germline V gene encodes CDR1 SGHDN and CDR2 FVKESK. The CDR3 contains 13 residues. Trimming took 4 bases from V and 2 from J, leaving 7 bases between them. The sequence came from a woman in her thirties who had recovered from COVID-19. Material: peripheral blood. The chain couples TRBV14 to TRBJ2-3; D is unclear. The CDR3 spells CASSRSYTDTQYF. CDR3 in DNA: TGTGCCAGCAGCCGGTCCTACACAGATACGCAGTATTTT.